Following are 30 T cell receptor beta chains from one sample sequenced in a study of spatial heterogeneity in lung cancer. Study-level results: Counts of expanded alpha and beta TCRs within tumors tracked the tumor nonsynonymous mutation count.

In TCRdb, the 5' RACE reads were re-called with MiXCR into one record per CDR3 protein. The repertoire holds approximately 4,900 distinct CDR3 sequences, with around 30% as singletons. These TCRs are of unknown antigen specificity. Time point specified: sample taken at primary tumor resection. The specimen comprised lung tumor tissue, sampled at surgery. Receptors originate from a female donor with early-stage non-small cell lung cancer.

The V call is TRBV24-1, the J call TRBJ2-1, with a weak D call TRBD1 (5 bases). This CDR3 is built from 13 residues. Germline assignment: CDR1 KGHDR and CDR2 SFDVKD. V lost 3 bases to trimming and J lost 7 bases, with 9 bases between them. CDR3 protein: CATSDLPGNEQFF. In DNA form, the CDR3 reads TGTGCCACCAGTGATCTCCCAGGGAATGAGCAGTTCTTC.

This clonotype is deemed medium-sized. This chain uses TRBV19 with TRBJ2-3; 8 bases align to TRBD2. Trimming at V came to 1 base and at J to 2 bases, leaving 2 bases not matched to a gene. Germline values: CDR1 LNHDA, CDR2 SQIVND (reference sequence). The CDR3 contains 15 residues. The CDR3 coding sequence is TGTGCCAGTAGTATAGCGGGGGGGTACACAGATACGCAGTATTTT. Translating gives CASSIAGGYTDTQYF. The entire variable domain, with the rest obtained from reference TRBV19 and TRBJ2-3, is as follows: DGGITQSPKYLFRKEGQNVTLSCEQNLNHDAMYWYRQDPGQGLRLIYYSQIVNDFQKGDIAEGYSVSREKKESFPLTVTSAQKNPTAFYLCASSIAGGYTDTQYFGPGTRLTVL.

This clonotype is categorized as medium-sized. The CDR3 nucleotides read TGCAGTGCTAGTAAGGGGGCGTCGGACAATGAGCAGTTCTTC. Its translation is CSASKGASDNEQFF. This rearrangement joins TRBV20-1 to TRBJ2-1; 7 positions agree with TRBD1. CDR3 size: 14 residues. With V trimmed by 3 bases and J by 5 bases, 7 bases remained unmatched. From germline, CDR1 is DFQATT and CDR2 SNEGSKA (reference sequence).

The chain recombines TRBV11-2 with TRBJ2-1; TRBD2 aligns across 7 bases. Germline CDR1 is SGHAT and CDR2 is FQNNGV. The CDR3 totals 13 residues. J lost 9 bases, V lost 5 bases, and 7 bases had no gene match. DNA for the CDR3: TGTGCCAGCAGCAGCTGGGAGGGCCCTGAGCAGTTCTTC. This codes for CASSSWEGPEQFF.

This clonotype was counted a few times. V and J are TRBV20-1 and TRBJ1-3; no firm D call. The V gene's germline CDR1 is DFQATT and CDR2 SNEGSKA (reference sequence). The CDR3 has 16 amino acids. V was clipped by 0 bases and J by 4 bases, with 16 bases between them. The CDR3 protein is CSARDLIGIAGNTIYF. CDR3 in DNA: TGCAGTGCTAGAGATTTGATAGGGATTGCCGGAAACACCATATATTTT.

This clonotype was found many times. The chain recombines TRBV27 with TRBJ2-7; D uncertain. Germline V gene data show CDR1 as MNHEY and CDR2 as SMNVEV (reference sequence). The V end lost 2 bases, the J end lost 4 bases, and 18 bases lay between the germline ends. CDR3 size: 16 residues. The CDR3 region has the DNA TGTGCCAGCAGTTTAAGAGTAACTGTAGGTCCTTACGAGCAGTACTTC. Its protein product is CASSLRVTVGPYEQYF.

By sample fraction, this clonotype is medium-sized (0.01 to 0.1%). The V call is TRBV6-6, the J call TRBJ1-4, with D perhaps TRBD1 (5 bases). V was clipped by 6 bases and J by 7 bases, with 12 bases between them. Germline V gene lookup returns CDR1 MNHNY and CDR2 SVGAGI (reference sequence). The CDR3 sequence is 13 residues long. The CDR3, as DNA: TGTGCCAGCAGGCGGGACTTGGGTGAAAAACTGTTTTTT. This encodes CASRRDLGEKLFF.

This clonotype has a count of ten or more. This sequence joins TRBV30 and TRBJ2-5; D is uncertain. The ends were cut back, 4 bases at V and 1 base at J, with 16 bases in the middle. The CDR3 consists of 15 residues. The germline V gene has CDR1 GTSNPN and CDR2 SVGIG (reference sequence). As DNA, the CDR3 is TGTGCCTGGATTTCTTACGGCAGATCCCAAGAGACCCAGTACTTC. Its protein is CAWISYGRSQETQYF. The full variable domain, with the rest looked up from reference TRBV30 and TRBJ2-5, is SQTIHQWPATLVQPVGSPLSLECTVEGTSNPNLYWYRQAAGRGLQLLFYSVGIGQISSEVPQNLSASRPQDRQFILSSKKLLLSDSGFYLCAWISYGRSQETQYFGPGTRLLVL.

This clonotype was detected ten times or more. The genes are TRBV7-2 and TRBJ1-3, with D unclear. The CDR3 length is 16 residues. V was trimmed by 5 bases and J by 0 bases, leaving 14 bases between them. The V gene's germline CDR1 is SGHTA and CDR2 FQGNSA. The chain's CDR3 is CASSPSTRSSGNTIYF. CDR3 nucleotide sequence: TGTGCCAGCAGCCCGTCGACGAGAAGCTCTGGAAACACCATATATTTT.

The chain combines TRBV28 with TRBJ1-6, with 9 bases fitting TRBD1. Losses at the gene ends were 5 bases for V and 10 bases for J; bases not matched to a gene: 9. CDR3 length: 15 residues. The V gene's germline CDR1 is MDHEN and CDR2 SYDVKM. Here the CDR3 DNA reads TGTGCCAGCAGTGTTACAGGGGGCGCGGGGTCACCCCTCCACTTT. It codes for CASSVTGGAGSPLHF.

This clonotype was found many times. The chain is built from TRBV3-1 and TRBJ1-1; perhaps TRBD1 as D (5 bases). CDR1 is LGHDT, CDR2 YNNKEL, per germline (reference sequence). This CDR3 contains 13 residues. V was pared by 1 base and J by 7 bases, with 10 bases between. CDR3 nucleotide sequence: TGTGCCAGCAGCCAAGCCAGGGTTGGTGAAGCTTTCTTT. Encoded protein: CASSQARVGEAFF.

This clonotype was picked up many times. V is TRBV28 and J is TRBJ2-1, with 7 nucleotides matching TRBD2. The J segment lost 0 bases and the V segment lost 7 bases, leaving 6 bases of the junction unmatched. Germline assignment: CDR1 MDHEN and CDR2 SYDVKM. CDR3 length: 15 amino acids. The CDR3 bases are TGTGCCAGCACGGCTAGCGGAAGCTCCTACAATGAGCAGTTCTTC. This translates into CASTASGSSYNEQFF.

This clonotype is labeled medium-sized (0.01 to 0.1%). The rearrangement links TRBV7-2 to TRBJ2-3; no clear D gene. The CDR3 has 12 residues. V lost 8 bases and J lost 2, with 8 bases in between. From germline, CDR1 is SGHTA and CDR2 FQGNSA. CDR3 region: CASSRYTDTQYF. The CDR3 DNA reads as TGTGCCAGCTCGAGATACACAGATACGCAGTATTTT.

Of note for this clonotype: A single base separates this from a much larger clone, so it may be a read error. This rearrangement joins TRBV30 to TRBJ1-4; 9 bases line up with TRBD1. CDR3 length: 15 residues. In germline, CDR1 is GTSNPN, CDR2 SVGIG (reference sequence). V shed 3 bases and J 8 bases; nucleotides not matched to a gene: 10. CDR3 in DNA: TGTGCCTGGAGGGGTACGGGACAGGGTTGCGAAAAACTGTTTTTT. Translated: CAWRGTGQGCEKLFF.

This chain links TRBV20-1 with TRBJ2-3, with 8 bases aligning to TRBD2. V dropped 0 bases and J dropped 4; count of bases not matched to a gene: 6. CDR3 length: 15 amino acids. The germline V gene encodes CDR1 DFQATT and CDR2 SNEGSKA (reference sequence). CDR3 nucleotides: TGCAGTGCTAGAGATCCGCGGGAGGTGTCAGATACGCAGTATTTT. Amino acid sequence: CSARDPREVSDTQYF.

In its sample, this clonotype is large (0.1 to 1%). This rearrangement joins TRBV29-1 to TRBJ2-5; D unclear. Germline V gene sequence: CDR1 SQVTM, CDR2 ANQGSEA. This CDR3 spans 15 amino acids. V dropped 2 bases and J dropped 2 bases, with 15 bases sitting between them. The DNA for the CDR3 is TGCAGCGTTGAATGGTCCACCGGCAGGCAAGAGACCCAGTACTTC. Its protein product is CSVEWSTGRQETQYF. The full variable domain, its missing parts supplied by reference TRBV29-1 and TRBJ2-5, is SAVISQKPSRDICQRGTSLTIQCQVDSQVTMMFWYRQQPGQSLTLIATANQGSEATYESGFVIDKFPISRPNLTFSTLTVSNMSPEDSSIYLCSVEWSTGRQETQYFGPGTRLLVL.

This clonotype was detected ten times or more. The chain is built from TRBV7-9 and TRBJ1-2; no firm D call. The CDR3 spans 8 residues. CDR1 SEHNR and CDR2 FQNEAQ come from the germline V gene (reference sequence). Trimming shortened V by 5 bases and J by 12 bases, and 4 bases separated the two germline ends. As DNA, the CDR3 is TGTGCCAGCAGCCCCAACACCTTC. Translating gives CASSPNTF.

This clonotype was seen just once. The V gene is TRBV28, the J gene TRBJ2-7; 7 bases align to TRBD1. The CDR3 has 13 amino acids. The V and J ends lost 4 bases and 5 bases, in that order; junction bases with no gene match: 5. The V gene's germline CDR1 is MDHEN and CDR2 SYDVKM. CDR3 loop: CASSSTGNHEQYF. CDR3 coding DNA: TGTGCCAGCAGTTCGACAGGGAATCACGAGCAGTACTTC.

This clonotype was found a few times. The chain employs TRBV19 and TRBJ1-5; the match to TRBD1 covers 7 bases. This CDR3 has 15 residues. After removal of 6 bases from V and 0 bases from J, the junction contained 5 bases not matched to a gene. Germline CDR1 reads LNHDA; CDR2 reads SQIVND (reference sequence). In DNA form, the CDR3 reads TGTGCCAGTAGGGGACAGCATTCTAGCAATCAGCCCCAGCATTTT. It specifies CASRGQHSSNQPQHF. Full variable domain (missing parts from reference TRBV19 and TRBJ1-5): DGGITQSPKYLFRKEGQNVTLSCEQNLNHDAMYWYRQDPGQGLRLIYYSQIVNDFQKGDIAEGYSVSREKKESFPLTVTSAQKNPTAFYLCASRGQHSSNQPQHFGDGTRLSIL.

V gene TRBV9 combines with J gene TRBJ2-7, with 9 bases aligning to TRBD1. J lost 2 bases, V lost 4 bases, and 10 bases had no gene match. This CDR3 is 16 amino acids long. Germline-derived CDR1 and CDR2 are SGDLS and YYNGEE. CDR3 loop: CASSLWDRAPAYEQYF. The CDR3 DNA reads as TGTGCCAGCAGCTTATGGGACAGGGCCCCTGCCTACGAGCAGTACTTC.

This clonotype qualifies as medium-sized. This chain joins TRBV29-1 and TRBJ2-1, with 10 bases fitting TRBD2. CDR1 is SQVTM, CDR2 ANQGSEA, per germline. This CDR3 region has 17 residues. J lost 0 bases, V lost 1 base, and 6 bases had no gene match. CDR3: CSVEGAGGMSSYNEQFF. CDR3 nucleotides: TGCAGCGTTGAAGGAGCGGGGGGGATGAGCTCCTACAATGAGCAGTTCTTC.

The genes are TRBV7-2 and TRBJ2-1; TRBD2 is a possible D gene (5 bases). CDR1 SGHTA and CDR2 FQGNSA come from the germline V gene. The CDR3 has 13 amino acids. Here the CDR3 reads CASGVSSYNEQFF. Here the CDR3 DNA reads TGTGCTTCCGGGGTAAGCTCCTACAATGAGCAGTTCTTC.

This chain uses TRBV5-1 with TRBJ1-3, with 7 bases that match TRBD1. J lost 0 bases, V lost 4 bases, and 4 bases had no gene match. CDR3 length: 15 residues. Germline V gene lookup returns CDR1 SGHRS and CDR2 YFSETQ. This CDR3 reads CASSGGQNSGNTIYF. CDR3 DNA: TGCGCCAGCAGCGGGGGACAGAACTCTGGAAACACCATATATTTT.

The chain has TRBV7-8 and TRBJ2-5; TRBD2 agrees at 7 bases. Looked up from germline, CDR1 is SGHVS and CDR2 is FQNEAQ. The CDR3 extends over 14 amino acids. The J segment lost 2 bases and the V segment lost 3 bases, leaving 3 bases of the junction unmatched. The CDR3 DNA is TGTGCCAGCAGCTTTACTAGCGTGCAAGAGACCCAGTACTTC. Amino acids: CASSFTSVQETQYF.

This sequence joins TRBV2 and TRBJ1-5; D is ambiguous. V was clipped by 2 bases and J by 6 bases, with 8 bases between them. The CDR3 is 13 residues long. In germline, CDR1 is SNHLY, CDR2 FYNNEI. The DNA for the CDR3 is TGTGCCAGCAGTGAAATGAAGGGTCAGCCCCAGCATTTT. The encoded protein is CASSEMKGQPQHF.

This chain uses TRBV28 with TRBJ2-6, with unresolved D. Per germline, CDR1 MDHEN and CDR2 SYDVKM. The germline V and J ends were trimmed by 7 bases and 0 bases, with 4 bases remaining between them. The CDR3 contains 13 residues. The CDR3 region is CASKRSGANVLTF. CDR3 bases: TGTGCCAGCAAGCGCTCTGGGGCCAACGTCCTGACTTTC.

This clonotype was recorded many times. This chain links TRBV4-2 with TRBJ1-1; no reliable D call. Germline CDR1 reads LGHNA; CDR2 reads YNFKEQ. This CDR3 has 13 amino acids. Trimming shortened V by 1 base and J by 0 bases, and 3 bases separated the two germline ends. This CDR3 is CASSQAVNTEAFF. The CDR3 nucleotides are TGTGCCAGCAGCCAAGCAGTGAACACTGAAGCTTTCTTT.

This chain links TRBV29-1 with TRBJ1-2; 8 bases match TRBD1. Unmatched junction bases numbered 17, after V lost 5 bases and J lost 3 bases. This CDR3 has 17 amino acids. CDR1 SQVTM and CDR2 ANQGSEA come from the germline V gene. As DNA, the CDR3 is TGCAGCGTTTTCCCTTCCGGACAGGGAGAAAGTCACTATGGCTACACCTTC. Translating gives CSVFPSGQGESHYGYTF.

This clonotype was counted at least ten times. V usage is TRBV12-3 or TRBV12-4 and J usage is TRBJ1-6; the D is unclear. Trimming removed 6 bases from V and 13 bases from J, with 13 bases in between. The CDR3 is made up of 12 amino acids. CDR3 DNA sequence: TGTGCCAGCAGCGACCGGGGTTCCCCCCTCCACTTT. This sequence encodes CASSDRGSPLHF.

The rearrangement joins TRBV4-2 to TRBJ2-3; 11 nucleotides agree with TRBD2. Germline V lookup: CDR1 LGHNA, CDR2 YNFKEQ. CDR3 size: 20 residues. Losses at the gene ends were 0 bases for V and 0 bases for J; bases not matched to a gene: 11. CDR3 region: CASSQDLGLAGGPSTDTQYF. CDR3 nucleotides: TGTGCCAGCAGCCAAGATCTTGGGCTAGCGGGGGGCCCCAGCACAGATACGCAGTATTTT.